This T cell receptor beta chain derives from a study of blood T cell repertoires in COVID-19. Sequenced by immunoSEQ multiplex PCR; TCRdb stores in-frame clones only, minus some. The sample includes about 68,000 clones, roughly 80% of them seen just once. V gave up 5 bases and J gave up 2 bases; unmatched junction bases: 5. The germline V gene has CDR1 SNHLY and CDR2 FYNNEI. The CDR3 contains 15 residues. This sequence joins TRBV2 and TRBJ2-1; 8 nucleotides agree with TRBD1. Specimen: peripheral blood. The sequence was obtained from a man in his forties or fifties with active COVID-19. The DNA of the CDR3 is TGTGCCAGCAGTCGGACAGGGTTGACCTACAATGAGCAGTTCTTC. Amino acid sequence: CASSRTGLTYNEQFF. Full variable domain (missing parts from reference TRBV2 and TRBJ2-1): EPEVTQTPSHQVTQMGQEVILRCVPISNHLYFYWYRQILGQKVEFLVSFYNNEISEKSEIFDDQFSVERPDGSNFTLKIRSTKLEDSAMYFCASSRTGLTYNEQFFGPGTRLTVL.